The entry below gives a single T cell receptor beta chain sequence along with its context. The data were obtained in a study of cytomegalovirus exposure and HLA in healthy donors. PCR was performed using 60 Vbeta and 13 Jbeta primers. Sequencing was performed with immunoSEQ multiplex PCR; in TCRdb, only in-frame clones are kept and a portion is missing. Among more than 140,000 clones listed, about three quarters were seen once. Germline values: CDR1 SEHNR, CDR2 FQNEAQ (reference sequence). Trimming at V came to 4 bases and at J to 3 bases, leaving 3 bases not matched to a gene. The CDR3 has 14 amino acids.

This TCR derives from a male donor in good health and CMV-seronegative. The sequenced sample was PBMCs. The genes are TRBV7-9 and TRBJ1-2, with 9 positions matching TRBD1. Here the CDR3 DNA reads TGTGCCAGCAGCTCTCGACAGGGGGACTATGGCTACACCTTC. Its translation: CASSSRQGDYGYTF.